This T cell receptor (beta chain) was sequenced for a study of cytomegalovirus exposure and HLA in healthy donors. Study as a whole: Early on, a data release was issued that held roughly 80 million unique TCRs from HLA-typed donors. Study-wide points: CMV serostatus was the sole immune exposure data available.

Vbeta (60) and Jbeta (13) primers were used in the PCR. Using immunoSEQ multiplex PCR, the repertoire was profiled, and TCRdb retains in-frame clones only, with some absent. The sample includes fewer than 200,000 clones, 82% of them seen just once. This clone occurred once. Its specificity is unknown. The germline V gene encodes CDR1 MNHEY and CDR2 SMNVEV (reference sequence). V was pared by 7 bases and J by 4 bases, with 10 bases of the junction left unmatched. CDR3 size: 15 residues. Donors counted as nominally healthy when sampled, yet unrecorded immune exposures were likely. Sequenced input: PBMCs. V gene TRBV27 combines with J gene TRBJ2-1; 7 bases are shared with TRBD1. This receptor was identified in a girl under 18 in good health and CMV-seropositive. The CDR3 reads CASTHKGASYNEQFF. The CDR3 nucleotides read TGTGCCAGCACCCATAAGGGGGCTTCGTACAATGAGCAGTTCTTC.